These 19 T cell receptor beta chains originate from one sample sequenced in a study of shared clonotypes between healthy human individuals. This table comes from immunoSEQ multiplex PCR, and its TCRdb copy is limited to in-frame clones, with some not included. The sample includes roughly 2.2 million clones, 90% to 95% of them seen just once. The sequenced sample was naive CD4+ T cells from PBMCs. Specified subset: CD45RA+ positively selected. These receptors originate from a man between 18 and 35 years old in good health. Some clones in this sample may be carry-over from other donors' samples.

This clone has a single count. V usage is TRBV5-1 and J usage is TRBJ1-2; D gene ambiguous. Germline V gives CDR1 SGHRS, CDR2 YFSETQ. Trimming pared 0 bases from V and 0 bases from J, leaving 9 bases between. The CDR3 runs 15 residues. CDR3 amino acids: CASSLGPTTNYGYTF. The CDR3 DNA follows: TGCGCCAGCAGCTTGGGCCCGACGACTAACTATGGCTACACCTTC.

V usage is TRBV11-2 and J usage is TRBJ2-2; 8 nucleotides agree with TRBD2. J was trimmed by 6 bases and V by 5 bases; bases with no gene match: 5. The length of the CDR3 is 14 residues. CDR1 and CDR2 (germline): SGHAT, FQNNGV. In DNA form, the CDR3 reads TGTGCCAGCAGCCGCCAGGGACTAGCCGGGGAGCTGTTTTTT. It encodes CASSRQGLAGELFF.

V gene TRBV5-1 combines with J gene TRBJ2-7; unclear D gene. With 2 bases removed from V and 2 bases from J, the gap between germline ends came to 14 bases. The CDR3 covers 15 residues. Germline CDR1 SGHRS, CDR2 YFSETQ. This CDR3 is CASSLVGRKTYEQYF. CDR3 in DNA: TGCGCCAGCAGCTTAGTCGGACGGAAAACCTACGAGCAGTACTTC.

The chain couples TRBV9 to TRBJ2-5, with no clear D. CDR1 SGDLS and CDR2 YYNGEE come from the germline V gene. V was pared by 0 bases and J by 6 bases, with 15 bases between. This CDR3 is built from 15 residues. CDR3 DNA sequence: TGTGCCAGCAGCGTAGGGGCAGACCACCTGAAGACCCAGTACTTC. Its translation is CASSVGADHLKTQYF.

This clone occurred once. The chain carries TRBV6-5 and TRBJ1-4; D is unresolved. The CDR3 runs to 14 residues. Trimming cost V 0 bases and J 4 bases, with 6 bases left between them. The V gene's germline CDR1 is MNHEY and CDR2 SVGAGI. The CDR3 DNA reads TGTGCCAGCAGTTACTCGAGAATTAATGAAAAACTGTTTTTT. Protein sequence: CASSYSRINEKLFF.

V and J are TRBV18 and TRBJ2-7, with TRBD2 identical over 7 bases. This CDR3 is built from 15 residues. Germline loops: CDR1 KGHSH, CDR2 LQKENI. V was pared by 6 bases and J by 0 bases, with 8 bases of the junction left unmatched. CDR3 protein: CASSRDRDYSYEQYF. DNA of the CDR3: TGTGCCAGCTCGAGAGACCGGGACTACTCCTACGAGCAGTACTTC.

The rearrangement joins TRBV11-1 to TRBJ2-5; D gene ambiguous. The V end lost 5 bases, the J end lost 3 bases, and 4 bases lay between the germline ends. The CDR3 has 11 residues. Germline values: CDR1 SGHAT, CDR2 FQDESV (reference sequence). CDR3 DNA: TGTGCCAGCAGCCCCAAAGAGACCCAGTACTTC. Protein sequence: CASSPKETQYF.

The rearrangement links TRBV7-3 to TRBJ2-3, with 8 positions matching TRBD1. Germline loops: CDR1 SGHTA, CDR2 FQGTGA. This CDR3 has 17 amino acids. V dropped 1 base and J dropped 1; count of bases not matched to a gene: 7. The CDR3 DNA follows: TGTGCCAGCAGCTTAAGCGCCGCGACAGGGGGCACAGATACGCAGTATTTT. It codes for CASSLSAATGGTDTQYF.

This sequence joins TRBV4-3 and TRBJ2-7; 7 positions agree with TRBD1. There are 17 residues in the CDR3. Germline V gene sequence: CDR1 LGHNA, CDR2 YSLEER. The trim removed 2 bases at V and 3 bases at J, leaving 13 bases unmatched. The CDR3 DNA reads as TGCGCCAGCAGCCAACGAGAAAGTGGACAGGAATACTACGAGCAGTACTTC. This translates into CASSQRESGQEYYEQYF.

A note on this clone: The sample contains more than one DNA sequence encoding this CDR3. This chain joins TRBV9 and TRBJ2-2; 8 nucleotides line up with TRBD1. J was trimmed by 1 base and V by 0 bases; bases with no gene match: 2. The CDR3 consists of 16 residues. CDR1 SGDLS and CDR2 YYNGEE come from the germline V gene. CDR3 DNA sequence: TGTGCCAGCAGCGTAGCAGGGACAGGGAACACCGGGGAGCTGTTTTTT. It translates to CASSVAGTGNTGELFF.

A remark on this clone: Distinct nucleotide sequences in the sample also encode this CDR3. The chain recombines TRBV9 with TRBJ2-6, with 7 bases identical to TRBD1. J gave up 1 base and V 3 bases, and 1 base lay outside the gene matches. CDR1 SGDLS and CDR2 YYNGEE come from the germline V gene. CDR3 size: 15 residues. The CDR3 loop reads CASSAQGSGANVLTF. The DNA for the CDR3 is TGTGCCAGCAGCGCACAGGGGTCTGGGGCCAACGTCCTGACTTTC.

The gene calls are TRBV27 and TRBJ2-7; perhaps D is TRBD1 or TRBD2 (7 bases each). CDR3 length: 16 residues. The germline V and J ends were trimmed by 3 bases and 2 bases, with 17 bases remaining between them. Looked up from germline, CDR1 is MNHEY and CDR2 is SMNVEV (reference sequence). CDR3 residues: CASSLGGTAWTYEQYF. Here the CDR3 DNA reads TGTGCCAGCAGTTTGGGGGGGACAGCATGGACCTACGAGCAGTACTTC.

CDR3 sequence: CASSRELADNEQFF. CDR3 DNA: TGTGCCAGCAGTCGCGAACTAGCGGACAATGAGCAGTTCTTC. V is TRBV6-5 and J is TRBJ2-1; TRBD2 agrees at 8 bases. The V and J ends lost 5 bases and 5 bases, in that order; junction bases with no gene match: 5. CDR3 length equals 14 residues. Germline CDR1 MNHEY, CDR2 SVGAGI.

This clone was seen just once. The gene calls are TRBV5-8 and TRBJ1-5; D perhaps matches TRBD1 (6 bases). The CDR3 runs to 15 residues. Trimming stripped 2 bases from V and 3 bases from J, with 12 bases between. CDR1 is SGHTS and CDR2 is YDEGEE in the germline V gene. Here the CDR3 reads CASSFGTPTNQPQHF. The CDR3 nucleotides read TGTGCCAGCAGCTTCGGGACACCAACCAATCAGCCCCAGCATTTT.

V is TRBV27 and J is TRBJ1-3; TRBD1 matches at 9 bases. With 6 bases clipped from V and 4 bases from J, the junction kept 7 bases outside the gene matches. Germline CDR1 MNHEY, CDR2 SMNVEV (reference sequence). The CDR3 covers 15 residues. The CDR3 loop is CASRAGTGPGNTIYF. Written as DNA, the CDR3 is TGTGCCAGCAGGGCAGGGACAGGGCCCGGAAACACCATATATTTT.

CDR3 protein: CASSYYLAGVGYEQFF. CDR3 in DNA: TGTGCCAGCAGTTACTACCTAGCGGGGGTGGGCTATGAGCAGTTCTTC. This chain connects TRBV6-5 to TRBJ2-1; TRBD2 matches at 10 bases. CDR1 is MNHEY, CDR2 SVGAGI, per germline. The CDR3 totals 16 residues. V lost 1 base, J lost 8 bases, and 8 bases stayed unmatched.

This clone was detected once. This sequence joins TRBV7-9 and TRBJ2-7; TRBD2 is a possible D gene (6 bases). Germline V gene lookup returns CDR1 SEHNR and CDR2 FQNEAQ (reference sequence). The ends were cut back, 4 bases at V and 4 bases at J, with 17 bases in the middle. The CDR3 length is 15 residues. The CDR3 coding sequence is TGTGCCAGCAGCTCTTACGAGGGCGGGGAATACGAGCAGTACTTC. Amino acid sequence: CASSSYEGGEYEQYF.

The chain is built from TRBV4-1 and TRBJ2-7; D is uncertain. V was shortened by 0 bases and J by 2 bases, with 8 bases between the two germline ends. This CDR3 spans 14 amino acids. The germline CDR1 and CDR2 sequences are MGHRA and YSYEKL. The DNA of the CDR3 is TGCGCCAGCAGCCAAGATTCCGGAACCTACGAGCAGTACTTC. Amino acids: CASSQDSGTYEQYF.

The chain joins TRBV7-2 to TRBJ1-5, with a tentative D call TRBD1 (6 bases). Trimming took off 1 base at V and 0 bases at J, with 13 bases between the two ends. The CDR3 has 17 amino acids. Germline V gene data show CDR1 as SGHTA and CDR2 as FQGNSA. CDR3 in DNA: TGTGCCAGCAGCTTAGTGGGGACACCCTATAGCAATCAGCCCCAGCATTTT. Amino acid sequence: CASSLVGTPYSNQPQHF.